This entry is about one TCR beta chain. This entry belongs to a study of blood T cell repertoires in COVID-19. Study as a whole: From T cells, B-cell-depleted T cells, or PBMCs came the material, which was cDNA or gDNA.

The protocol was immunoSEQ multiplex PCR, while the TCRdb copy is restricted to in-frame clones and leaves out a portion. The sample carries about 280,000 clones, around 85% recorded once. Recovery meant two consecutive negative NP/OP PCR tests, professional clearance, or resolved symptoms. What was sequenced was PBMCs or T cells enriched from blood (not recorded which). This clonotype originated in a woman aged 40 to 55 who had recovered from COVID-19.

The CDR3 reads CATSREMAATNEKLFF. CDR3 nucleotide sequence: TGTGCCACCAGCAGAGAGATGGCAGCAACTAATGAAAAACTGTTTTTT. The rearrangement links TRBV15 to TRBJ1-4; no firm D call. This CDR3 has 16 residues. V lost 0 bases and J lost 0, with 8 bases in between. The germline V gene has CDR1 LNHNV and CDR2 YYDKDF (reference sequence).